This passage covers 32 T cell receptor beta chains from one sample sequenced in a study of response to subunit inactivated influenza vaccine. TCRdb fed the RT-PCR reads into MiXCR, producing one record per CDR3 protein. The sample holds 200,000 to 250,000 distinct CDR3 sequences; 9% to 15% are singletons and the top ten take about 7.8%. The starting material was non-naive T cells sorted from PBMCs, obtained around two weeks before vaccination. These receptors came from a man in his fifties who received an inactivated influenza vaccine.

This chain connects TRBV12-3 or TRBV12-4 to TRBJ2-7; TRBD1 aligns across 7 bases. V trimming: 6 bases; J trimming: 4 bases; junction bases outside the gene matches: 12. The CDR3 is 15 residues long. Here the CDR3 reads CASSLVTGFAYEQYF. The CDR3 coding sequence is TGTGCCAGCAGCCTAGTGACAGGGTTCGCTTACGAGCAGTACTTC.

This clonotype was seen many times. The V call is TRBV5-1, the J call TRBJ2-2, with D tentatively TRBD1 (6 bases). CDR3 length equals 16 residues. Trimming removed 7 bases at V and 1 base at J, with 17 bases between. Germline CDR1 reads SGHRS; CDR2 reads YFSETQ. This CDR3 reads CASSPQGPKNTGELFF. CDR3 nucleotide sequence: TGCGCCAGCTCCCCCCAGGGGCCAAAGAACACCGGGGAGCTGTTTTTT. The entire variable domain, with the rest obtained from reference TRBV5-1 and TRBJ2-2, is as follows: KAGVTQTPRYLIKTRGQQVTLSCSPISGHRSVSWYQQTPGQGLQFLFEYFSETQRNKGNFPGRFSGRQFSNSRSEMNVSTLELGDSALYLCASSPQGPKNTGELFFGEGSRLTVL.

This chain joins TRBV5-1 and TRBJ2-6; no firm D call. The CDR3 loop spans 19 amino acids. The germline V and J ends were trimmed by 4 bases and 0 bases, with 20 bases remaining between them. Looked up from germline, CDR1 is SGHRS and CDR2 is YFSETQ. As DNA, the CDR3 is TGCGCCAGCAGCCTCCTCGGTGGCGCGCGTTTCTCTGGGGCCAACGTCCTGACTTTC. This translates into CASSLLGGARFSGANVLTF.

This clonotype was recorded at least ten times. The chain joins TRBV15 to TRBJ2-1; the match to TRBD2 covers 11 bases. CDR3 length: 17 amino acids. Germline V gene sequence: CDR1 LNHNV, CDR2 YYDKDF (reference sequence). V shed 2 bases and J 7 bases; nucleotides not matched to a gene: 10. This CDR3 is CATSRFEGVAGGNEQFF. The CDR3 nucleotides read TGTGCCACCAGCAGATTCGAAGGGGTAGCGGGGGGGAATGAGCAGTTCTTC.

This clonotype was counted a few times. The V gene is TRBV4-3, the J gene TRBJ2-2; possibly TRBD2 for D (6 bases). Trimming pared 2 bases from V and 3 bases from J, leaving 10 bases between. This CDR3 comprises 15 residues. Germline V gene data show CDR1 as LGHNA and CDR2 as YSLEER. CDR3 nucleotides: TGCGCCAGCAGCCAAACGGGACTGTACACCGGGGAGCTGTTTTTT. Its protein is CASSQTGLYTGELFF.

The chain links TRBV5-1 to TRBJ2-5, with D unclear. The germline V gene has CDR1 SGHRS and CDR2 YFSETQ. The CDR3 has 13 amino acids. The V end was cut by 0 bases, the J end by 5 bases, with 8 bases between. CDR3 protein: CASSLGKLETQYF. Here the CDR3 DNA reads TGCGCCAGCAGCTTGGGAAAACTGGAGACCCAGTACTTC.

The chain combines TRBV7-9 with TRBJ2-5; TRBD2 aligns across 8 bases. V lost 2 bases to trimming and J lost 7 bases; unmatched junction nucleotides: 6. The germline V gene encodes CDR1 SEHNR and CDR2 FQNEAQ (reference sequence). The CDR3 has 14 residues. CDR3 in amino acids: CASSLLGRAGTQYF. DNA for the CDR3: TGTGCCAGCAGCTTACTCGGGAGGGCTGGGACCCAGTACTTC.

A few counts support this clonotype. The V and J genes are TRBV4-2 and TRBJ2-1; TRBD2 agrees at 7 bases. Per the germline V gene, CDR1 is LGHNA and CDR2 is YNFKEQ. V lost 4 bases, J lost 5 bases, and 14 bases stayed unmatched. This CDR3 has 17 residues. CDR3 residues: CASSPLPQLAPNNEQFF. The CDR3 DNA sequence: TGTGCCAGCAGCCCCCTCCCCCAACTAGCGCCAAACAATGAGCAGTTCTTC.

Many counts were recorded for this clonotype. This chain connects TRBV2 to TRBJ2-1; weak D call: TRBD2 (6 bases). V was pared by 6 bases and J by 9 bases, with 18 bases between. The germline CDR1 and CDR2 sequences are SNHLY and FYNNEI. The CDR3 sequence is 14 residues long. The DNA of the CDR3 is TGTGCCAGCAGGCGGGACCAGGCATATCGTGAGCAGTTCTTC. Translating gives CASRRDQAYREQFF. Full variable domain (rest looked up from reference TRBV2 and TRBJ2-1): EPEVTQTPSHQVTQMGQEVILRCVPISNHLYFYWYRQILGQKVEFLVSFYNNEISEKSEIFDDQFSVERPDGSNFTLKIRSTKLEDSAMYFCASRRDQAYREQFFGPGTRLTVL.

This clonotype appeared many times. This rearrangement joins TRBV29-1 to TRBJ2-2; 9 bases fit TRBD1. The germline gives CDR1 SQVTM, CDR2 ANQGSEA. The CDR3 extends over 15 amino acids. Unmatched junction bases numbered 7, after V lost 4 bases and J lost 4 bases. CDR3 sequence: CSVATGTGRTGELFF. CDR3 bases: TGCAGCGTTGCCACCGGGACAGGGCGCACCGGGGAGCTGTTTTTT.

This clonotype has just a few counts. The CDR3 sequence: CASSLEDRGWEKLFF. The CDR3 DNA reads TGTGCCAGCAGCTTGGAGGACAGGGGTTGGGAAAAACTGTTTTTT. This chain joins TRBV5-5 and TRBJ1-4, with 9 bases fitting TRBD1. Germline CDR1 SGHKS, CDR2 YYEKEE (reference sequence). The length of the CDR3 is 15 residues. V was clipped by 0 bases and J by 8 bases; unmatched bases: 5.

This chain links TRBV28 with TRBJ1-4, with TRBD1 matching 10 bases. Germline trimming cut 5 bases from V and 5 bases from J; bases unmatched to any gene: 8. CDR3 length: 16 residues. The germline CDR1 and CDR2 sequences are MDHEN and SYDVKM. In DNA form, the CDR3 reads TGTGCCAGCAGTCCACCAAAGGACAGGGGGAATGAAAAACTGTTTTTT. It translates to CASSPPKDRGNEKLFF.

This clonotype came up a few times. The V call is TRBV7-2, the J call TRBJ2-1; D uncertain. V was trimmed by 0 bases and J by 0 bases, leaving 12 bases between them. The CDR3 has 17 residues. Looked up from germline, CDR1 is SGHTA and CDR2 is FQGNSA. DNA for the CDR3: TGTGCCAGCAGCTTAGCGCCGGTCGGGTACTCCTACAATGAGCAGTTCTTC. Translation gives CASSLAPVGYSYNEQFF.

This clonotype was seen at least ten times. The V call is TRBV2, the J call TRBJ2-1; D is unclear. V was cut by 2 bases and J by 6 bases, with 11 bases left in between. The CDR3 sequence is 14 residues long. The germline CDR1 and CDR2 sequences are SNHLY and FYNNEI. The CDR3 is CASSEIRRSNEQFF. The CDR3 DNA reads as TGTGCCAGCAGTGAAATTAGGCGGAGCAATGAGCAGTTCTTC. The entire variable domain, with the rest obtained from reference TRBV2 and TRBJ2-1, is as follows: EPEVTQTPSHQVTQMGQEVILRCVPISNHLYFYWYRQILGQKVEFLVSFYNNEISEKSEIFDDQFSVERPDGSNFTLKIRSTKLEDSAMYFCASSEIRRSNEQFFGPGTRLTVL.

This clonotype was seen only a few times. The chain links TRBV7-9 to TRBJ1-1; D unresolved. Germline lookup yields CDR1 SEHNR and CDR2 FQNEAQ (reference sequence). V was trimmed by 10 bases and J by 5 bases, leaving 17 bases between them. This CDR3 has 13 amino acids. The CDR3 here is CATGTVGRTEAFF. Written as DNA, the CDR3 is TGTGCCACAGGTACGGTTGGAAGAACTGAAGCTTTCTTT.

J is TRBJ2-7 and V is TRBV6-5, with 7 bases lining up with TRBD2. The CDR3 runs to 16 residues. The germline V gene has CDR1 MNHEY and CDR2 SVGAGI. V lost 2 bases, J lost 6 bases, and 13 bases stayed unmatched. The CDR3 nucleotides are TGTGCCAGCAGTTACCTAGGACCAGCGGGGATGCGCGAGCAGTACTTC. Its translation: CASSYLGPAGMREQYF.

This clonotype showed up just a few times. The V and J genes are TRBV18 and TRBJ2-7; D unclear. Per the germline V gene, CDR1 is KGHSH and CDR2 is LQKENI. V lost 2 bases and J lost 1, with 9 bases in between. The CDR3 length is 14 residues. CDR3 residues: CASSPSYRSYEQYF. CDR3 nucleotides: TGTGCCAGCTCACCAAGTTACCGGTCCTACGAGCAGTACTTC.

This clonotype was observed a few times. This chain uses TRBV6-1 with TRBJ2-2; 7 positions match TRBD2. V lost 10 bases, J lost 5 bases, and 7 bases stayed unmatched. The germline V gene encodes CDR1 MNHNS and CDR2 SASEGT. This CDR3 spans 13 amino acids. The CDR3 DNA reads as TGTGCCACGTGGCTCGGGGGGACCGGGGAGCTGTTTTTT. This encodes CATWLGGTGELFF.

This clonotype was seen only a few times. The J gene is TRBJ1-1, the V gene TRBV10-3, with D possibly TRBD1 on 5 matching bases. This CDR3 contains 15 residues. Germline V gene sequence: CDR1 ENHRY, CDR2 SYGVKD. Trimming removed 3 bases at V and 5 bases at J, with 16 bases between. The CDR3 region is CAISEKGTLGTEAFF. CDR3 nucleotides: TGTGCCATCAGTGAAAAAGGGACTCTGGGGACTGAAGCTTTCTTT.

This clonotype came up many times. The chain joins TRBV9 to TRBJ2-5, with D maybe TRBD2 (6 bases). From germline, CDR1 is SGDLS and CDR2 YYNGEE. The CDR3 has 13 amino acids. V was clipped by 3 bases and J by 5 bases, with 11 bases between them. CDR3 in amino acids: CASSAGLLETQYF. CDR3 DNA sequence: TGTGCCAGCAGCGCCGGACTACTTGAGACCCAGTACTTC.

Turning to this clonotype: A much bigger clone sits one base away, suggesting this may be a read error. The rearrangement uses TRBV4-1 and TRBJ2-5; no clear D. The CDR3 runs to 13 residues. CDR1 MGHRA and CDR2 YSYEKL come from the germline V gene. The CDR3 loop is CASSRLETETHYF. For the CDR3, the DNA is TGCGCCAGCAGCCGACTCGAAACGGAGACCCACTACTTC.

This clonotype appeared many times. This sequence joins TRBV3-1 and TRBJ2-7; the match to TRBD1 covers 9 bases. The CDR3 is 14 residues long. J was trimmed by 6 bases and V by 2 bases; bases with no gene match: 5. Germline assignment: CDR1 LGHDT and CDR2 YNNKEL (reference sequence). The CDR3 DNA follows: TGTGCCAGCAGCCAATCCGGACAGGGGACCGAGCAGTACTTC. Its protein is CASSQSGQGTEQYF.

The rearrangement links TRBV24-1 to TRBJ2-7, with D perhaps TRBD2 (6 bases). V lost 4 bases and J lost 9, with 15 bases in between. There are 13 residues in the CDR3. Germline V CDR1 and CDR2: KGHDR, SFDVKD. CDR3 region: CATSDPGTPGQYF. In DNA form, the CDR3 reads TGTGCCACCAGTGACCCTGGGACTCCAGGGCAGTACTTC.

The chain uses TRBV3-1 and TRBJ1-2; TRBD1 matches 9 bases. V shed 4 bases and J 6 bases; nucleotides not matched to a gene: 9. The CDR3 runs to 15 residues. Germline loops: CDR1 LGHDT, CDR2 YNNKEL (reference sequence). The CDR3 DNA reads TGTGCCAGCAGCCGCACAGGGGGCGATAGGGATGGCTACACCTTC. Translation gives CASSRTGGDRDGYTF.

Worth noting for this clonotype: Being one base from a much bigger clone, this may be a read error. This chain joins TRBV7-9 and TRBJ2-1; no definite D call. CDR1 is SEHNR and CDR2 is FQNEAQ in the germline V gene (reference sequence). V shed 5 bases and J shed 6 bases, with 11 bases lying between them. The CDR3 has 13 residues. The CDR3, as DNA: TGTGCCAGCAGCCTTCTCCGTTTCAATGAGCAGTTCTTC. This encodes CASSLLRFNEQFF.

V and J are TRBV12-3 or TRBV12-4 and TRBJ2-1; 8 bases map to TRBD1. The J segment lost 3 bases and the V segment lost 0 bases, leaving 4 bases of the junction unmatched. The CDR3 contains 16 residues. The CDR3 DNA reads as TGTGCCAGCAGTTTAGCACAGGGGGTCCTCTACAATGAGCAGTTCTTC. It specifies CASSLAQGVLYNEQFF.

The chain is built from TRBV30 and TRBJ2-7; no definite D call. Germline CDR1 is GTSNPN and CDR2 is SVGIG (reference sequence). CDR3 size: 14 residues. V lost 3 bases to trimming and J lost 0 bases, with 12 bases between them. Here the CDR3 DNA reads TGTGCCTGGAGGAACCCCAGGAGCTCCTACGAGCAGTACTTC. This translates into CAWRNPRSSYEQYF. The variable domain in full, completed from reference TRBV30 and TRBJ2-7, reads SQTIHQWPATLVQPVGSPLSLECTVEGTSNPNLYWYRQAAGRGLQLLFYSVGIGQISSEVPQNLSASRPQDRQFILSSKKLLLSDSGFYLCAWRNPRSSYEQYFGPGTRLTVT.

This clonotype showed up many times. The chain carries TRBV20-1 and TRBJ2-3, with 7 bases lining up with TRBD1. The J segment lost 5 bases and the V segment lost 3 bases, leaving 5 bases of the junction unmatched. Germline V gives CDR1 DFQATT, CDR2 SNEGSKA (reference sequence). CDR3 length equals 13 residues. CDR3 sequence (DNA): TGCAGTGCTAGTGTGGCAGGGGGAGATACGCAGTATTTT. It yields the protein CSASVAGGDTQYF.

This clonotype was seen at least ten times. The CDR3 loop reads CSASFYPGLDTQYF. DNA for the CDR3: TGCAGTGCTAGCTTTTACCCAGGGCTTGATACGCAGTATTTT. This sequence joins TRBV20-1 and TRBJ2-3; D might be TRBD1 (5 bases). With 3 bases removed from V and 6 bases from J, the gap between germline ends came to 16 bases. The CDR3 spans 14 residues. CDR1 DFQATT and CDR2 SNEGSKA come from the germline V gene (reference sequence).

The rearrangement uses TRBV9 and TRBJ2-4; a weak D match, TRBD2 (6 bases). The CDR3 is made up of 17 amino acids. V dropped 0 bases and J dropped 5 bases, with 18 bases sitting between them. Germline assignment: CDR1 SGDLS and CDR2 YYNGEE. DNA of the CDR3: TGTGCCAGCAGCGTAGAGGGGACTCCCCATGGCCAAAACATTCAGTACTTC. Protein product: CASSVEGTPHGQNIQYF. The variable domain in full, completed from reference TRBV9 and TRBJ2-4, reads DSGVTQTPKHLITATGQRVTLRCSPRSGDLSVYWYQQSLDQGLQFLIQYYNGEERAKGNILERFSAQQFPDLHSELNLSSLELGDSALYFCASSVEGTPHGQNIQYFGAGTRLSVL.

Remarks on this clonotype: Germline and junction disagree at one end, which may indicate a read error. CDR3 loop: CASGFEQYF. The CDR3 DNA is TGTGCCAGCGGTTTCGAGCAGTACTTC. The gene calls are TRBV28 and TRBJ2-7; D remains unclear. The CDR3 sequence is 9 residues long. Germline CDR1 reads MDHEN; CDR2 reads SYDVKM.

Only a few counts were recorded for this clonotype. The rearrangement links TRBV24-1 to TRBJ1-2, with no clear D. There are 12 residues in the CDR3. Deletions cut 4 bases from V and 8 bases from J, with 10 bases between. Germline V CDR1 and CDR2: KGHDR, SFDVKD. CDR3 loop: CATSEPSAGYTF. The CDR3 DNA reads TGTGCCACCAGTGAACCTTCGGCAGGCTACACCTTC.